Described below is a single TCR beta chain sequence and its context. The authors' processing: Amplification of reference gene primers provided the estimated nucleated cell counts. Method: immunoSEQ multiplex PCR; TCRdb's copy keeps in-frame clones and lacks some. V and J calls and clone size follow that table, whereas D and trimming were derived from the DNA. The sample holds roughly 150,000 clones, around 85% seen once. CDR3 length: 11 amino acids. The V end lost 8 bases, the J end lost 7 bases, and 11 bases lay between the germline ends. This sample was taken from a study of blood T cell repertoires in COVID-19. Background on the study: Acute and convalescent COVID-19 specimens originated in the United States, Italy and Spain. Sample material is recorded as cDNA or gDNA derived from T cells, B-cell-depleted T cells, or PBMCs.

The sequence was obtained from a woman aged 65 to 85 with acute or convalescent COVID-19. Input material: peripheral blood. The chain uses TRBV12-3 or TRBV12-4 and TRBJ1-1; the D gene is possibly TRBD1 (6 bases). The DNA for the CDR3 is TGTGCCAGCTTCGGACAGTATGAAGCTTTCTTT. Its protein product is CASFGQYEAFF.